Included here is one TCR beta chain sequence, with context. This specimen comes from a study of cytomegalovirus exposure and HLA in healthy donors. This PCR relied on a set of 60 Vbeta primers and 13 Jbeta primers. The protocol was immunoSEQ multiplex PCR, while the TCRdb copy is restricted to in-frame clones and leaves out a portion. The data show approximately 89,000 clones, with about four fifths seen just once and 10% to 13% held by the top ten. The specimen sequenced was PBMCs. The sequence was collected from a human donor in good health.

CDR3 coding DNA: TGTGCCAGCAGTGAAGGTAACAGGGCAGCCTATGGCTACACCTTC. Encoded protein: CASSEGNRAAYGYTF. The rearrangement joins TRBV6-1 to TRBJ1-2, with a tentative D call TRBD1 (6 bases). V was cut by 1 base and J by 4 bases, with 13 bases left in between. The CDR3 loop spans 15 amino acids. The V gene's germline CDR1 is MNHNS and CDR2 SASEGT.